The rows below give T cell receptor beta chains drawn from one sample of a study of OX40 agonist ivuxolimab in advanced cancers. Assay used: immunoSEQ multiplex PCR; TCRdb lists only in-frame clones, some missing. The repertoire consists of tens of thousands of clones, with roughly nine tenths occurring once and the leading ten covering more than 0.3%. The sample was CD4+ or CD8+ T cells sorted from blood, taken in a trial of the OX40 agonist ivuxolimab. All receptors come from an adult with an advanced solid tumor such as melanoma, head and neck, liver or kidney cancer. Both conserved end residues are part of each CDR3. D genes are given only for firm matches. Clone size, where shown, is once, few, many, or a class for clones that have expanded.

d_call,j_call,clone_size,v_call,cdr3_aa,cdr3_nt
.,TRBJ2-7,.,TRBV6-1,CASRQGLSYEQYF,TGTGCCAGCAGACAGGGTCTCTCCTACGAGCAGTACTTC
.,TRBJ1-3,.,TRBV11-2,CASSTTGSLFSGNTVYF,TGTGCCAGCAGCACAACCGGGTCCCTATTCTCCGGAAACACCGTATATTTT
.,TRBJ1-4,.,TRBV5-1,CASSLWGATNEKLFF,TGCGCCAGCAGCTTGTGGGGGGCAACTAATGAAAAACTGTTTTTT
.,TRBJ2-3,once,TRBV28,CASSSSGTGLTDTQYF,TGTGCCAGCAGTTCCTCCGGGACGGGACTGACAGATACGCAGTATTTT
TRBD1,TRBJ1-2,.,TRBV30,CAWTRGQLNYGYTF,TGTGCCTGGACTCGGGGACAGCTAAACTATGGCTACACCTTC
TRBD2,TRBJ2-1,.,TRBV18,CASSPGPGTSFEQFF,TGTGCCAGCTCACCAGGTCCCGGGACTAGTTTTGAGCAGTTCTTC
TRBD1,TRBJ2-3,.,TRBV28,CASSPGMAGTGGTDTQYF,TGTGCCAGCAGCCCAGGAATGGCAGGGACAGGGGGCACAGATACGCAGTATTTT
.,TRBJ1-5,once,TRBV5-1,CASSLEPGSGQPQHF,TGCGCCAGCAGCTTGGAACCGGGATCGGGTCAGCCCCAGCATTTT
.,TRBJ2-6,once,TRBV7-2,CASSLLDLAGANVLTF,TGTGCCAGCAGCCTTTTGGACCTTGCTGGGGCCAACGTCCTGACTTTC
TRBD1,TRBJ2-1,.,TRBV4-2,CASSQEGARQGDEQFF,TGTGCCAGCAGCCAAGAGGGGGCCAGACAGGGGGATGAGCAGTTCTTC
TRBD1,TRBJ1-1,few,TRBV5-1,CASTTQGAGGTEAFF,TGCGCCAGCACCACTCAGGGGGCAGGGGGCACTGAAGCTTTCTTT
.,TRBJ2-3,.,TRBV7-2,CASSPSRDTQYF,TGTGCCAGCAGCCCTTCCCGGGATACGCAGTATTTT
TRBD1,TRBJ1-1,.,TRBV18,CASSPTGDTEAFF,TGTGCCAGCTCCCCGACAGGGGACACTGAAGCTTTCTTT
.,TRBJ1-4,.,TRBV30,CAWTGSGEGEKLFF,TGTGCCTGGACAGGTTCCGGGGAAGGTGAAAAACTGTTTTTT
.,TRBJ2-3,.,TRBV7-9,CASSPRRSTDTQYF,TGTGCCAGCAGCCCCAGAAGGAGCACAGATACGCAGTATTTT
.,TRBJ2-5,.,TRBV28,CASWGQETQYF,TGTGCCAGCTGGGGCCAAGAGACCCAGTACTTC
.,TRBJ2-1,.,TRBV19,CASRLVGYNEQFF,TGTGCCAGTAGATTGGTCGGCTACAATGAGCAGTTCTTC
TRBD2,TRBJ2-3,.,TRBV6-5,CASSYGLAGTDTQYF,TGTGCCAGCAGTTACGGGCTAGCGGGGACAGATACGCAGTATTTT
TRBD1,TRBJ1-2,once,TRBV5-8,CASSLGTGGLAGYTF,TGTGCCAGCAGCTTGGGGACAGGGGGCCTCGCTGGCTACACCTTC
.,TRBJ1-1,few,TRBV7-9,CASSLDVGEAFF,TGTGCCAGCAGCTTAGACGTCGGAGAAGCTTTCTTT
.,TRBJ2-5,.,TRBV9,CASSVREHVETQYF,TGTGCCAGCAGCGTGAGGGAGCATGTCGAGACCCAGTACTTC
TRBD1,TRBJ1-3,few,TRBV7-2,CASSLLGQGYSGNTIYF,TGTGCCAGCAGCTTACTAGGACAGGGCTACTCTGGAAACACCATATATTTT
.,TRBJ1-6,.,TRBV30,CAWSANSPLHF,TGTGCCTGGAGTGCGAATTCACCCCTCCACTTT
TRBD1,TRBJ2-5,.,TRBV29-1,CSAGTGAQETQYF,TGCAGCGCTGGGACAGGGGCACAAGAGACCCAGTACTTC
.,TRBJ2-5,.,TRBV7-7,CASSRDRQETQYF,TGTGCCAGCAGCCGTGACAGGCAAGAGACCCAGTACTTC
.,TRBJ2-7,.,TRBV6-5,CASSYSQAYSYEQYF,TGTGCCAGCAGTTATTCCCAGGCTTACTCCTACGAGCAGTACTTC
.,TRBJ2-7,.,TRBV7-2,CASSLTAPSDEQYF,TGTGCCAGCAGCTTAACAGCACCGTCCGACGAGCAGTACTTC
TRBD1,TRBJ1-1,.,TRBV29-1,CSADRVPEAFF,TGCAGCGCTGACAGGGTCCCTGAAGCTTTCTTT
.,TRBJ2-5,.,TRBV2,CASSERVETQYF,TGTGCCAGCAGTGAAAGGGTTGAGACCCAGTACTTC
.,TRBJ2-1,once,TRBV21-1,CASSLGQAGLDEQFF,TGTGCCAGCAGCCTAGGACAGGCCGGGCTGGATGAGCAGTTCTTC
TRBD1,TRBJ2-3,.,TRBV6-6,CASSQGQGLWTQYF,TGTGCCAGCAGTCAAGGACAGGGGTTATGGACGCAGTATTTT
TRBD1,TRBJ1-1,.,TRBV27,CASSFSGPGTAMNTEAFF,TGTGCCAGCAGTTTTAGTGGGCCAGGGACAGCTATGAACACTGAAGCTTTCTTT